These 3 T cell receptor beta chains were all obtained from the same sample, sequenced in a study of T-cell memory formation after mild COVID-19. TCRdb independently ran MiXCR on the 5' RACE reads; one entry per CDR3 protein. The table lists a few hundred thousand distinct CDR3 sequences, around 15% of them singletons. The specimen was PBMCs or a T cell subset sorted from them (not recorded which). The receptors here all came from a man younger than 30 who had mild COVID-19 (a few samples of this study predate the infection). Cell type and time point are not known.

V and J are TRBV4-1 and TRBJ2-3; D gene unclear. Trimming stripped 1 base from V and 5 bases from J, with 13 bases between. Germline V gene data show CDR1 as MGHRA and CDR2 as YSYEKL. The CDR3 consists of 15 residues. The CDR3 region has the DNA TGCGCCAGCAGCCAAGTGGCCTTGAAGGAAGATACGCAGTATTTT. Its protein product is CASSQVALKEDTQYF.

This clonotype was counted between two and nine times. This rearrangement joins TRBV3-1 to TRBJ2-5; 13 bases fit TRBD2. Germline V gives CDR1 LGHDT, CDR2 YNNKEL (reference sequence). The CDR3 consists of 15 residues. The V segment lost 2 bases and the J segment 5 bases; nucleotides outside the gene matches: 2. CDR3 loop: CASSQTSGGEETQYF. The CDR3 DNA follows: TGTGCCAGCAGCCAAACTAGCGGGGGGGAGGAGACCCAGTACTTC.

The sample holds many counts of this clonotype. The genes are TRBV10-3 and TRBJ2-1, with no clear D. Trimming shortened V by 0 bases and J by 8 bases, and 5 bases separated the two germline ends. Germline-derived CDR1 and CDR2 are ENHRY and SYGVKD. This CDR3 comprises 12 residues. The CDR3 DNA follows: TGTGCCATCAGTGAGTCGATTTATGAGCAGTTCTTC. This encodes CAISESIYEQFF.